These 7 T cell receptor beta chains were all obtained from the same sample, sequenced in a study of CD8 T cells in Susac syndrome. Random hexamers were used to reverse transcribe 0.5 to 1 ug of RNA. One entry per CDR3 protein, called by TCRdb with MiXCR from the immunoSEQ multiplex PCR reads. The data contain approximately 230,000 distinct CDR3 sequences, roughly 93% of them singletons. Input material: CD4+ T cells from PBMCs. These receptors were obtained from a human donor with multiple sclerosis.

This chain connects TRBV6-1 to TRBJ2-1, with 7 bases fitting TRBD2. The CDR3 spans 13 residues. The V gene end was trimmed by 4 bases and the J gene end by 15 bases; junction bases not matched to a gene: 12. Germline CDR1 and CDR2: MNHNS and SASEGT. As DNA, the CDR3 is TGTGCCAGCAGTGCGGCTAGCGGCGAGGTGAGGTTCTTC. It specifies CASSAASGEVRFF.

This rearrangement joins TRBV20-1 to TRBJ2-7, with TRBD2 matching 7 bases. The CDR3 is 14 amino acids. CDR1 is DFQATT, CDR2 SNEGSKA, per germline (reference sequence). With V trimmed by 2 bases and J by 4 bases, 8 bases remained unmatched. DNA for the CDR3: TGCAGTGCTAGAAGGGGCCCCGGGGGGTACGAGCAGTACTTC. Translating gives CSARRGPGGYEQYF.

The V gene is TRBV7-3, the J gene TRBJ2-2, with D maybe TRBD1 (5 bases). V was shortened by 1 base and J by 6 bases, with 9 bases between the two germline ends. Looked up from germline, CDR1 is SGHTA and CDR2 is FQGTGA. The CDR3 contains 14 residues. The CDR3, as DNA: TGTGCCAGCAGCTTAATTCAGGGTTCCGGGGAGCTGTTTTTT. Translated, it gives CASSLIQGSGELFF.

The chain is built from TRBV18 and TRBJ1-6, with TRBD1 matching over 9 bases. This CDR3 is built from 15 residues. The V and J ends lost 2 bases and 5 bases, in that order; junction bases with no gene match: 1. Per germline, CDR1 KGHSH and CDR2 LQKENI. This chain's CDR3 is CASSPRTGDNSPLHF. CDR3 coding DNA: TGTGCCAGCTCACCAAGGACAGGGGATAATTCACCCCTCCACTTT.

This chain uses TRBV28 with TRBJ1-6; TRBD1 is a possible D gene (5 bases). Germline V lookup: CDR1 MDHEN, CDR2 SYDVKM. The V gene lost 5 bases and the J gene lost 9 bases, with 17 bases spanning the gap. The CDR3 loop spans 15 amino acids. CDR3 coding DNA: TGTGCCAGCAGTGATAACGACAGACAAGCTTCACCCCTCCACTTT. Its protein is CASSDNDRQASPLHF. Using reference TRBV28 and TRBJ1-6 for the parts outside the CDR3, the full variable domain is DVKVTQSSRYLVKRTGEKVFLECVQDMDHENMFWYRQDPGLGLRLIYFSYDVKMKEKGDIPEGYSVSREKKERFSLILESASTNQTSMYLCASSDNDRQASPLHFGNGTRLTVT.

The chain has TRBV9 and TRBJ2-3, with TRBD2 identical over 11 bases. The CDR3 covers 15 residues. CDR1 SGDLS and CDR2 YYNGEE come from the germline V gene. The J segment lost 0 bases and the V segment lost 5 bases, leaving 2 bases of the junction unmatched. The CDR3 bases are TGTGCCAGCAGTTGGACTAGCGGGAGCACAGATACGCAGTATTTT. Protein product: CASSWTSGSTDTQYF.

The chain combines TRBV5-1 with TRBJ1-1; TRBD1 is a possible D gene (5 bases). Deletions cut 3 bases from V and 0 bases from J, with 18 bases between. Germline V gene sequence: CDR1 SGHRS, CDR2 YFSETQ. CDR3 size: 17 residues. The CDR3 reads CASSYGTAAGLNTEAFF. The CDR3 DNA is TGCGCCAGCAGCTACGGGACCGCAGCGGGCTTGAACACTGAAGCTTTCTTT.